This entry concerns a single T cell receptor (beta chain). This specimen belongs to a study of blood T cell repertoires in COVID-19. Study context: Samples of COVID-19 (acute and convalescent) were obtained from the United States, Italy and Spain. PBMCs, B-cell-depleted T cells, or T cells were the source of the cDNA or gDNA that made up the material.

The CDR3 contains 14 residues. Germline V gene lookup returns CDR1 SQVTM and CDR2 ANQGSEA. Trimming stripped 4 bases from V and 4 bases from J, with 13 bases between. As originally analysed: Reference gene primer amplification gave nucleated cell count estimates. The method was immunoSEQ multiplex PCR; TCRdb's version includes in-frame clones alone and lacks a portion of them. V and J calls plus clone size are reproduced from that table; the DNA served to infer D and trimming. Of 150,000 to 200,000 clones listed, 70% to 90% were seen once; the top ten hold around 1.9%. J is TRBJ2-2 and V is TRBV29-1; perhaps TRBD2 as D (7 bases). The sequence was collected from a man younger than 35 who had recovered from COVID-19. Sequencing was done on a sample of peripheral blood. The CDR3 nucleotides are TGCAGCGTTGGAGGGGGGGAGACCACCGGGGAGCTGTTTTTT. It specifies CSVGGGETTGELFF.